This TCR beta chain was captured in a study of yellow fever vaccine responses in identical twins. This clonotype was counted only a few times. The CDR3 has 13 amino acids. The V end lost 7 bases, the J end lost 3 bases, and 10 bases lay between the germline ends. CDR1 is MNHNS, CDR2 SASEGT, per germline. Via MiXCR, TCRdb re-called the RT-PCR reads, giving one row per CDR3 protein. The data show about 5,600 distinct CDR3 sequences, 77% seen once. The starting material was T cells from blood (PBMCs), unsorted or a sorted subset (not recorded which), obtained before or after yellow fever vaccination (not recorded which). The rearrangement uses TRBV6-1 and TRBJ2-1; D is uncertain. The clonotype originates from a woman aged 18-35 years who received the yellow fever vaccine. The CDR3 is CASTPGDYNEQFF. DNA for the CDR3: TGTGCCAGCACCCCTGGGGACTACAATGAGCAGTTCTTC.